This T cell receptor beta chain comes out of a study of CD8 T cells in ankylosing spondylitis. Points from the study as a whole: Disease-linked clones reportedly concentrated significantly in matched ankylosing spondylitis synovial fluid. What seemed typical of ankylosing spondylitis blood was a TCR beta motif built from roughly 8 highly homologous variants.

This clonotype occurred many times. Its specificity is not known. TCRdb reprocessed the 5' RACE reads via MiXCR and lists one record per CDR3 protein. The sample lists around 890,000 distinct CDR3 sequences, 12% occurring once. V was clipped by 4 bases and J by 4 bases, with 5 bases between them. CDR1 is KGHDR, CDR2 SFDVKD, per germline. The CDR3 is 12 amino acids. The sample comprised blood, either unsorted or a sorted T cell fraction (not recorded which). The TCR originated in a male donor with ankylosing spondylitis. The chain recombines TRBV24-1 with TRBJ2-3; the D is unclear. In DNA form, the CDR3 reads TGTGCCACCAGTGACTACCCAGATACGCAGTATTTT. Translating it yields CATSDYPDTQYF.